A single sample gave rise to the 23 T cell receptor beta chains below, sequenced in a study of metastatic and nonmetastatic thyroid tumors. TCRdb re-clonotyped the PCR reads through MiXCR. The top ten hold approximately 15% of the sample, which has approximately 12,000 clones, approximately 30% seen once. There were no patients who had received any treatment before thyroid surgery. What was sequenced was tumor tissue. These receptors were collected from a male donor with papillary thyroid cancer or a benign thyroid nodule (not recorded which). Some clones in this sample may be carry-over from other donors' samples.

This rearrangement joins TRBV12-3 or TRBV12-4 to TRBJ2-3; the match to TRBD2 covers 8 bases. The CDR3 is made up of 16 amino acids. The V segment lost 6 bases and the J segment 2 bases; nucleotides outside the gene matches: 10. CDR3 protein: CASSPSGGGTTDTQYF. Written as DNA, the CDR3 is TGTGCCAGCAGCCCGTCGGGGGGGGGAACCACAGATACGCAGTATTTT.

The rearrangement links TRBV20-1 to TRBJ2-7, with D uncertain. The CDR3 sequence is 11 residues long. In germline, CDR1 is DFQATT, CDR2 SNEGSKA (reference sequence). With 5 bases removed from V and 9 bases from J, the gap between germline ends came to 14 bases. The CDR3 DNA follows: TGCAGTGCTGCTCTACCCGGAGCGCAGTACTTC. Protein: CSAALPGAQYF.

This clone was seen many times. This chain connects TRBV10-2 to TRBJ2-5; TRBD2 matches 11 bases. The germline V gene encodes CDR1 WSHSY and CDR2 SAAADI. V gave up 6 bases and J gave up 7 bases; unmatched junction bases: 10. This CDR3 comprises 15 residues. The CDR3 DNA follows: TGCGCCAGCAGAGAGATAGCGGGGGGGCGAGGGACCCAGTACTTC. Translating it yields CASREIAGGRGTQYF.

This clone was recorded many times. Germline is not matched at one junction end, which may reflect a read error. V and J are TRBV6-1 and TRBJ2-3, with D hard to call. The V gene's germline CDR1 is MNHNS and CDR2 SASEGT. There are 13 residues in the CDR3. The CDR3 bases are TGTGCCAGCAGGGGATGGGAACCAGATACGCGGTATTTT. It yields the protein CASRGWEPDTRYF.

This clone came up a few times. A much larger clone lies one base from this, so it may be a read error. Other nucleotide sequences from this sample produce the same CDR3. The chain employs TRBV11-2 and TRBJ1-6; tentative D call: TRBD1 (5 bases). CDR1 SGHAT and CDR2 FQNNGV come from the germline V gene. This CDR3 spans 15 amino acids. CDR3 in DNA: TGTGCTAGCAGCCCAGGGACGTCGCTGAGTTCACCCCTCCACTTT. Its protein is CASSPGTSLSSPLHF.

This clone was counted a few times. The rearrangement joins TRBV29-1 to TRBJ1-2; 7 bases match TRBD1. Germline CDR1 SQVTM, CDR2 ANQGSEA. V lost 3 bases and J lost 7; bases outside the gene matches: 8. This CDR3 is 13 amino acids long. The CDR3 loop reads CSVEGTPGGGYTF. For the CDR3, the DNA is TGCAGCGTTGAGGGGACCCCAGGGGGTGGCTACACCTTC.

At least ten counts were recorded for this clone. Within the sample, other DNA sequences also encode this same CDR3. This chain uses TRBV7-2 with TRBJ2-2; 9 bases match TRBD2. Germline V CDR1 and CDR2: SGHTA, FQGNSA. This CDR3 spans 16 amino acids. The V gene end was trimmed by 6 bases and the J gene end by 6 bases; junction bases not matched to a gene: 11. CDR3 bases: TGTGCCAGCAGTTATAGCGGGAGAAGGTCCGCCGGGGAGCTGTTTTTT. This sequence encodes CASSYSGRRSAGELFF. The full variable domain, in which reference TRBV7-2 and TRBJ2-2 provide the parts outside the CDR3, is GAGVSQSPSNKVTEKGKDVELRCDPISGHTALYWYRQSLGQGLEFLIYFQGNSAPDKSGLPSDRFSAERTGGSVSTLTIQRTQQEDSAVYLCASSYSGRRSAGELFFGEGSRLTVL.

The table lists this clone with a few counts. The CDR3 nucleotides are TGTGCCAGCGCGACAGAAAACACCGGGGAGCTGTTTTTT. Protein sequence: CASATENTGELFF. The rearrangement uses TRBV6-4 and TRBJ2-2; tentatively, D is TRBD1 (5 bases). Germline assignment: CDR1 MRHNA and CDR2 SNTAGT. The CDR3 runs to 13 residues. V was trimmed by 8 bases and J by 2 bases, leaving 9 bases between them.

This clone appeared many times. The rearrangement uses TRBV5-6 and TRBJ2-7; TRBD1 matches at 9 bases. CDR1 and CDR2 (germline): SGHDT, YYEEEE. The CDR3 covers 15 residues. V gave up 4 bases and J gave up 6 bases; unmatched junction bases: 11. CDR3 in amino acids: CASSTPGQGGFEQYF. The CDR3 DNA follows: TGTGCCAGCAGCACCCCGGGACAGGGAGGATTCGAGCAGTACTTC.

As DNA, the CDR3 is TGTGCCAGCCGAGGACTAGCGGGAGCGGCCGGGGAGCTGTTTTTT. Translation gives CASRGLAGAAGELFF. The chain links TRBV7-9 to TRBJ2-2; 13 bases line up with TRBD2. CDR3 size: 15 residues. V dropped 8 bases and J dropped 6; count of bases not matched to a gene: 6. Germline CDR1 is SEHNR and CDR2 is FQNEAQ (reference sequence).

Ten or more counts support this clone. The chain couples TRBV3-1 to TRBJ2-3, with a weak D call TRBD2 (7 bases). The CDR3 has 18 residues. Looked up from germline, CDR1 is LGHDT and CDR2 is YNNKEL (reference sequence). The V end was cut by 4 bases, the J end by 6 bases, with 26 bases between. The CDR3 region has the DNA TGTGCCAGCAGCCGTAGAGGGTCGGGGCGGGGGCCCAGGGATACGCAGTATTTT. Its translation is CASSRRGSGRGPRDTQYF.

By proportion, this clone is medium-sized (0.01 to 0.1%). The J gene is TRBJ2-7, the V gene TRBV19; 8 nucleotides match TRBD1. Germline V CDR1 and CDR2: LNHDA, SQIVND (reference sequence). This CDR3 spans 15 amino acids. The trim removed 7 bases at V and 0 bases at J, leaving 8 bases unmatched. CDR3: CASTPGGGLSYEQYF. CDR3 coding DNA: TGTGCCAGTACCCCAGGGGGCGGACTCTCCTACGAGCAGTACTTC.

This clone showed up just a few times. V gene TRBV28 combines with J gene TRBJ1-2; D is unclear. Per germline, CDR1 MDHEN and CDR2 SYDVKM. Trimming stripped 6 bases from V and 5 bases from J, with 16 bases between. The CDR3 consists of 14 residues. The CDR3 reads CASRKFGREYGYTF. The CDR3 nucleotides read TGTGCCAGCAGAAAATTCGGGAGGGAATATGGCTACACCTTC.

This clone was observed once. The rearrangement uses TRBV20-1 and TRBJ2-7; D may be TRBD1 (6 bases). In germline, CDR1 is DFQATT, CDR2 SNEGSKA (reference sequence). The CDR3 is 12 amino acids. Trimming pared 3 bases from V and 2 bases from J, leaving 8 bases between. CDR3 sequence reads: CSASPGAYEQYF. DNA of the CDR3: TGCAGTGCTAGCCCAGGGGCCTACGAGCAGTACTTC.

This clone counts as medium-sized. The chain is built from TRBV5-1 and TRBJ2-5, with 13 bases matching TRBD2. After removal of 4 bases from V and 1 base from J, the junction contained 4 bases not matched to a gene. From germline, CDR1 is SGHRS and CDR2 YFSETQ. The CDR3 spans 16 residues. The CDR3 here is CASSPRLAGGQETQYF. The DNA of the CDR3 is TGCGCCAGCAGCCCCCGACTAGCGGGGGGCCAAGAGACCCAGTACTTC.

The CDR3 here is CASSYTGSVLNTEAFF. CDR3 nucleotide sequence: TGTGCCAGCAGTTACACGGGGTCGGTTCTGAACACTGAAGCTTTCTTT. The chain uses TRBV6-5 and TRBJ1-1, with D hard to call. The CDR3 totals 16 residues. In germline, CDR1 is MNHEY, CDR2 SVGAGI. Trimming removed 2 bases at V and 0 bases at J, with 13 bases between.

The chain recombines TRBV5-1 with TRBJ2-2; 8 nucleotides line up with TRBD1. V gave up 6 bases and J gave up 5 bases; unmatched junction bases: 9. The length of the CDR3 is 15 residues. Germline CDR1 is SGHRS and CDR2 is YFSETQ. The CDR3 sequence is CASTRGTGVTGELFF. CDR3 sequence (DNA): TGCGCCAGCACTCGCGGGACAGGAGTAACCGGGGAGCTGTTTTTT.

The chain uses TRBV6-6 and TRBJ2-7; D may be TRBD1 (6 bases). The CDR3 consists of 12 residues. V was clipped by 2 bases and J by 6 bases, with 8 bases between them. Germline loops: CDR1 MNHNY, CDR2 SVGAGI (reference sequence). Here the CDR3 reads CASSYGTTEQYF. Here the CDR3 DNA reads TGTGCCAGCAGTTACGGGACAACCGAGCAGTACTTC.

This sequence joins TRBV5-6 and TRBJ1-1; D perhaps matches TRBD1 (5 bases). CDR1 and CDR2 (germline): SGHDT, YYEEEE. Trimming took off 5 bases at V and 1 base at J, with 12 bases between the two ends. This CDR3 has 14 residues. CDR3 coding DNA: TGTGCCAGCAGGGATTGGGGCTCGAACACTGAAGCTTTCTTT. It yields the protein CASRDWGSNTEAFF.

By sample fraction, this clone is large. Other DNA variants within this sample encode the same CDR3. The chain carries TRBV28 and TRBJ1-1; D is unresolved. CDR1 and CDR2 from the germline V gene are MDHEN and SYDVKM. The CDR3 sequence is 11 residues long. V lost 6 bases, J lost 1 base, and 3 bases lay in between. The CDR3 region is CASSRNTEAFF. Written as DNA, the CDR3 is TGTGCCAGCAGCAGGAACACTGAAGCTTTCTTT.

V and J are TRBV12-3 or TRBV12-4 and TRBJ1-2, with a possible D match to TRBD1 (5 bases). This CDR3 spans 13 amino acids. V was pared by 2 bases and J by 4 bases, with 8 bases between. CDR3 DNA: TGTGCCAGCAGTTTACGGGGCTCCTATGGCTACACCTTC. It encodes CASSLRGSYGYTF.

This clone appeared a few times. The junction departs from the called germline gene at one end, perhaps through a read error. The chain links TRBV6-1 to TRBJ2-7; a possible D gene is TRBD2 (5 bases). In germline, CDR1 is MNHNS, CDR2 SASEGT. This CDR3 contains 13 residues. CDR3 coding DNA: TGTGCTACCCCTAGACGGGGTTCCTACGATCAGTACTTC. Amino acids: CATPRRGSYDQYF.

This clone was recorded only once. This chain joins TRBV7-2 and TRBJ2-5, with no clear D. This CDR3 has 13 amino acids. Trimming pared 5 bases from V and 4 bases from J, leaving 11 bases between. Germline CDR1 reads SGHTA; CDR2 reads FQGNSA. The CDR3 protein is CASSVGYTETQYF. The DNA of the CDR3 is TGTGCCAGCAGCGTCGGATACACAGAGACCCAGTACTTC. The full variable domain, its missing parts supplied by reference TRBV7-2 and TRBJ2-5, is GAGVSQSPSNKVTEKGKDVELRCDPISGHTALYWYRQSLGQGLEFLIYFQGNSAPDKSGLPSDRFSAERTGGSVSTLTIQRTQQEDSAVYLCASSVGYTETQYFGPGTRLLVL.